This T cell receptor beta chain is from a study of cytomegalovirus exposure and HLA in healthy donors. Notes on the study in general: Donors were assumed by presence/absence analyses to have roughly uniform sequencing depth. Exclusion as indistinguishable affected some V segments, including TRBV6-2 and TRBV6-3.

This CDR3 region has 13 residues. V lost 5 bases, J lost 5 bases, and 5 bases stayed unmatched. CDR1 GTSNPN and CDR2 SVGIG come from the germline V gene (reference sequence). PCR involved 60 Vbeta and 13 Jbeta primers. TCRdb's copy holds only in-frame clones and misses some; the assay was immunoSEQ multiplex PCR. The repertoire holds approximately 170,000 clones, with 79% as singletons. Donors in the study were healthy people who gave bone marrow. With regard to this clone: Its cognate antigen is unknown.

This TCR was recovered from a woman in her 50s in good health and CMV-seronegative. The specimen sequenced was PBMCs. The chain employs TRBV30 and TRBJ2-5; 10 bases map to TRBD2. CDR3 sequence reads: CAWGSGGMETQYF. CDR3 coding DNA: TGTGCCTGGGGTAGCGGGGGGATGGAGACCCAGTACTTC.